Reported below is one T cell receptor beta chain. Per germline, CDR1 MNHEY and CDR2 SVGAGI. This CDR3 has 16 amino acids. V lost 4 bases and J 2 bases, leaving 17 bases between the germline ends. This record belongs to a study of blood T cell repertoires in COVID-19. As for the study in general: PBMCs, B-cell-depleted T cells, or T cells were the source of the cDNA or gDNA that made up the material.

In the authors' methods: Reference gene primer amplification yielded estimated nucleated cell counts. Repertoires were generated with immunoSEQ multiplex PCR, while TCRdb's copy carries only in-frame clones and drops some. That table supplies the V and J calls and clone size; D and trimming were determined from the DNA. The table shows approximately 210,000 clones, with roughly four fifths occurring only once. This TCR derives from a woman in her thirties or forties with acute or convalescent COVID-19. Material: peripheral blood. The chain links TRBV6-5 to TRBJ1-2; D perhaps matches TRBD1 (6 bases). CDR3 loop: CASSSGQQRLNYGYTF. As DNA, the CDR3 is TGTGCCAGCAGTTCCGGACAGCAGAGACTAAACTATGGCTACACCTTC.